These T cell receptor beta chains were read from a single sample in a study of T-cell reconstitution after alpha-beta-depleted transplantation in children. TCRdb re-called the PCR reads through MiXCR, storing one row per CDR3 protein. Among around 700,000 distinct CDR3 sequences listed, about an eighth were seen once. The sequencing here drew on PBMCs, taken before TCRalphabeta/CD19-depleted stem cell transplant. These receptors were taken from a girl aged 2 to 9 with congenital amegakaryocytic thrombocytopenia, due to receive a stem cell transplant. CDR3s include the opening cysteine and the closing phenylalanine or tryptophan. Each record gives: V gene, D gene, clone size, CDR3 length, J gene, CDR3 DNA, CDR3 protein. D genes are given only for firm matches. The size of a clone is reported for some rows only, either as once, few or many, or as a class for expanded clones.

V gene: TRBV7-8; D gene: TRBD2; clone size: -; CDR3 length: 16; J gene: TRBJ2-2; CDR3 DNA: TGTGCCAGCAGCTTAGAAGCGGGAACGAACACCGGGGAGCTGTTTTTT; CDR3 protein: CASSLEAGTNTGELFF
V gene: TRBV5-1; D gene: -; clone size: many; CDR3 length: 16; J gene: TRBJ1-1; CDR3 DNA: TGCGCCAGCAGCTTGGCCTGGGGAGGTTCTAACACTGAAGCTTTCTTT; CDR3 protein: CASSLAWGGSNTEAFF
V gene: TRBV20-1; D gene: TRBD1; clone size: -; CDR3 length: 14; J gene: TRBJ2-7; CDR3 DNA: TGCAGTGCTAGTGGGGGACAGGGCAACTACGAGCAGTACTTC; CDR3 protein: CSASGGQGNYEQYF
V gene: TRBV5-1; D gene: -; clone size: -; CDR3 length: 15; J gene: TRBJ2-7; CDR3 DNA: TGCGCCAGCAGTATGGCTAGCCGAACCCCCTACGAGCAGTACTTC; CDR3 protein: CASSMASRTPYEQYF
V gene: TRBV20-1; D gene: TRBD2; clone size: -; CDR3 length: 16; J gene: TRBJ2-1; CDR3 DNA: TGCAGTGCTATTATAACCGGGACTAGCGTCTACAATGAGCAGTTCTTC; CDR3 protein: CSAIITGTSVYNEQFF
V gene: TRBV5-1; D gene: -; clone size: many; CDR3 length: 14; J gene: TRBJ2-1; CDR3 DNA: TGCGCCAGCAGCTTGGTGGTGGGGGAAGGCCAACAACACTTC; CDR3 protein: CASSLVVGEGQQHF
V gene: TRBV12-3/TRBV12-4; D gene: -; clone size: -; CDR3 length: 14; J gene: TRBJ2-5; CDR3 DNA: TGTGCCAGCAGTTTAGGGACTCACCGAGAGACCCAGTACTTC; CDR3 protein: CASSLGTHRETQYF
V gene: TRBV28; D gene: -; clone size: -; CDR3 length: 13; J gene: TRBJ2-3; CDR3 DNA: TGTGCCAGCATACGAGGAGACACAGATACGCAGTATTTT; CDR3 protein: CASIRGDTDTQYF
V gene: TRBV20-1; D gene: TRBD1; clone size: few; CDR3 length: 17; J gene: TRBJ1-2; CDR3 DNA: TGCAGTGCTAGAGATCAGGGGGGGGGTATTGAAAGTTATGGCTACACCTTC; CDR3 protein: CSARDQGGGIESYGYTF
V gene: TRBV29-1; D gene: TRBD1; clone size: -; CDR3 length: 16; J gene: TRBJ1-2; CDR3 DNA: TGCAGCGTCAACCCAATAACAGGGGGCGCGAGCTGTGGCTACACCTTC; CDR3 protein: CSVNPITGGASCGYTF
V gene: TRBV28; D gene: TRBD1; clone size: many; CDR3 length: 15; J gene: TRBJ2-1; CDR3 DNA: TGTGCCAGCAGTCCGGGACAGGGTCAAGGGAATGAGCAGTTCTTC; CDR3 protein: CASSPGQGQGNEQFF